This T cell receptor (beta chain) was sequenced for a study of blood T cell repertoires in COVID-19. Study information: T cells, B-cell-depleted T cells, or PBMCs provided the cDNA or gDNA that served as material.

Participants spanned ages about 18 to 90 years and resided in roughly 22 US areas. Which cohort a participant joined came from the clinical history participants gave. Method: immunoSEQ multiplex PCR; TCRdb's copy keeps in-frame clones and lacks some. The sample shows 150,000 or so clones, about 80% of them seen only once. In germline, CDR1 is KGHSH, CDR2 LQKENI. The CDR3 is made up of 17 amino acids. V gave up 3 bases and J gave up 3 bases; unmatched junction bases: 7. What was sequenced was PBMCs or T cells enriched from blood (not recorded which). This clonotype originated in a man in his fifties who had recovered from COVID-19. The chain recombines TRBV18 with TRBJ2-1; 11 bases map to TRBD2. Here the CDR3 reads CASSPLAGGADYNEQFF. The CDR3 DNA sequence: TGTGCCAGCTCACCCTTAGCGGGGGGGGCAGACTACAATGAGCAGTTCTTC.